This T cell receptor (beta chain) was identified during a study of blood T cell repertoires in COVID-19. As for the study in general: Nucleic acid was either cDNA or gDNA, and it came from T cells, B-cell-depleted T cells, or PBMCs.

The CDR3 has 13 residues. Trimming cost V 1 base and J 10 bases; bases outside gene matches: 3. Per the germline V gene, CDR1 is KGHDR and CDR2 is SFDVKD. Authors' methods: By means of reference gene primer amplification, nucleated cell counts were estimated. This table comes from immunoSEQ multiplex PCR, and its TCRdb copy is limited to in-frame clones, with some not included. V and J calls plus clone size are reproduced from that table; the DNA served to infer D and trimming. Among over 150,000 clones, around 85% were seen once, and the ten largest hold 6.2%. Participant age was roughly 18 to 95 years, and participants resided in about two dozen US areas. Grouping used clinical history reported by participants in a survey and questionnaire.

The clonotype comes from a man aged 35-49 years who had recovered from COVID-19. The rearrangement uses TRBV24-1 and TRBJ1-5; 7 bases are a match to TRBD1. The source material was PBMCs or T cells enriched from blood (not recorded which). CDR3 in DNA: TGTGCCACCAGTGATTTAATAGGGGGCCCCCAGCATTTT. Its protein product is CATSDLIGGPQHF.